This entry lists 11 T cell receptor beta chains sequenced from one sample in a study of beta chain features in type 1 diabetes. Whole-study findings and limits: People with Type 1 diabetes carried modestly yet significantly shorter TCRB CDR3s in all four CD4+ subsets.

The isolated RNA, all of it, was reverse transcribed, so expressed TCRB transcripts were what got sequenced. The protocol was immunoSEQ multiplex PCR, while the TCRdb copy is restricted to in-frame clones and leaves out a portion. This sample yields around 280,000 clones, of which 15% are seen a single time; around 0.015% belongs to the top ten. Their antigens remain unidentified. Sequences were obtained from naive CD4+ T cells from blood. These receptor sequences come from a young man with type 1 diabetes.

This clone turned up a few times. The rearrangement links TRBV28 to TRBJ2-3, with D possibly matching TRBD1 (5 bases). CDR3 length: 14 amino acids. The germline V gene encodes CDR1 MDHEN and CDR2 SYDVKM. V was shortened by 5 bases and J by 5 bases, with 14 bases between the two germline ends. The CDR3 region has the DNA TGTGCCAGCAGTACCCCCCGTAGGGGAGATACGCAGTATTTT. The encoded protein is CASSTPRRGDTQYF.

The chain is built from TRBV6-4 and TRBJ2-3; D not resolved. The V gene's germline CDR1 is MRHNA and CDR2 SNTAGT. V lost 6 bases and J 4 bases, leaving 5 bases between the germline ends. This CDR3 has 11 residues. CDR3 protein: CASRGADTQYF. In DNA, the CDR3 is TGTGCCAGCAGGGGCGCAGATACGCAGTATTTT.

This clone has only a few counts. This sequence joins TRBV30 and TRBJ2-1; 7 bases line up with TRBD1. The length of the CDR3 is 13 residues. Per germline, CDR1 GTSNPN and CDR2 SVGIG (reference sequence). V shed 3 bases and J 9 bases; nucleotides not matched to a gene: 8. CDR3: CAWRRQGRGEQFF. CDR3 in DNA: TGTGCCTGGAGGAGACAGGGTAGAGGTGAGCAGTTCTTC.

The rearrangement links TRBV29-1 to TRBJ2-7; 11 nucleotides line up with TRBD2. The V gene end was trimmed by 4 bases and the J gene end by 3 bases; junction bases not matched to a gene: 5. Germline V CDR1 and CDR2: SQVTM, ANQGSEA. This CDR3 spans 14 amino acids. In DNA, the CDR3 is TGCAGCGTTGTCACTAGCGGGGGAAACTACGAGCAGTACTTC. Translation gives CSVVTSGGNYEQYF.

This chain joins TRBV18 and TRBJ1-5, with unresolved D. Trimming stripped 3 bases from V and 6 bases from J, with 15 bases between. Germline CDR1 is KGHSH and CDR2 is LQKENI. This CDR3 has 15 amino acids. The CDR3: CASSPTPHNGQPQHF. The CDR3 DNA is TGTGCCAGCTCACCCACACCGCACAATGGTCAGCCCCAGCATTTT.

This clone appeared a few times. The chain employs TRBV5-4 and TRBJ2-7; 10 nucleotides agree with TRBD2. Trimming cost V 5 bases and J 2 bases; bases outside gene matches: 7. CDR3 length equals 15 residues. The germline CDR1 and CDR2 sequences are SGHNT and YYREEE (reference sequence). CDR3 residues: CASRMGLAGAYEQYF. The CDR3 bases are TGTGCCAGCAGAATGGGGCTAGCGGGGGCCTACGAGCAGTACTTC.

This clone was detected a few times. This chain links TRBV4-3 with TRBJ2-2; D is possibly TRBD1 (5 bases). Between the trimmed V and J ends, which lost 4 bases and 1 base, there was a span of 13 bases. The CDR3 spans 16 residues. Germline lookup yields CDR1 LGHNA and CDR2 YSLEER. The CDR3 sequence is CASSRMTEMNTGELFF. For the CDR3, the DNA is TGCGCCAGCAGCCGAATGACAGAGATGAACACCGGGGAGCTGTTTTTT.

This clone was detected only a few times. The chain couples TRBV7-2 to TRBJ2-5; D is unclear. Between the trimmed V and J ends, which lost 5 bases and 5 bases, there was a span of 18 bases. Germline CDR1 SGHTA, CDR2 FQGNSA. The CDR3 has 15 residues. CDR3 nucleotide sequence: TGTGCCAGCAGCCCGGAGCCCTCACGTGGGGAGACCCAGTACTTC. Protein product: CASSPEPSRGETQYF.

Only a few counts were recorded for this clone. The chain's CDR3 is CASSSQGAQGETQYF. The CDR3 nucleotides read TGTGCCAGCAGCTCACAGGGGGCGCAGGGGGAGACCCAGTACTTC. The chain uses TRBV7-9 and TRBJ2-5; 9 nucleotides align to TRBD1. The CDR3 is 15 amino acids. From germline, CDR1 is SEHNR and CDR2 FQNEAQ (reference sequence). With V trimmed by 4 bases and J by 5 bases, 8 bases remained unmatched.

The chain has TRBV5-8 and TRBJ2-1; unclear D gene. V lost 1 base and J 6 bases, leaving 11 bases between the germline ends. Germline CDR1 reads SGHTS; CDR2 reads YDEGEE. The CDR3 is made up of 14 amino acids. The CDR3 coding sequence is TGTGCCAGCAGCTTGAGCTCCTTCCGCAATGAGCAGTTCTTC. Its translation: CASSLSSFRNEQFF.

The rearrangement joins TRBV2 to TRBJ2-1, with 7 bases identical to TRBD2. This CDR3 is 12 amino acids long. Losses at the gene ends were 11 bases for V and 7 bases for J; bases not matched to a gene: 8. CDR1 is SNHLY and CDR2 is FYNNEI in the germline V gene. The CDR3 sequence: CASPGGGNEQFF. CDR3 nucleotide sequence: TGTGCCTCGCCGGGGGGTGGGAATGAGCAGTTCTTC.